The table lists the clone carrying this T cell receptor beta chain with many counts. Antigen unknown. The sample comes from a study of blood T cells in healthy people across ages. Collection of 8.5 to 10 milliliters of peripheral blood was performed for each donor. Trimming took 6 bases from V and 0 from J; bases not matched to a gene: 5. Germline V lookup: CDR1 MGHRA, CDR2 YSYEKL. There are 15 residues in the CDR3. Study-level points and caveats: Whereas aged donors had fewer naive CD4+ cells, long-lived donors had more of them and higher diversity. In older individuals, TCR beta diversity per million T cells was lower, falling roughly linearly with age.

For the second PCR, which ran for roughly 6 to 12 cycles, a sample-barcoded 5' primer and a J-beta primer mix were used. Using its own MiXCR run on the 5' RACE reads, TCRdb lists one record per CDR3 protein. The sample includes fewer than 2 million distinct CDR3 sequences, 30% to 40% of them seen just once. The V call is TRBV4-1, the J call TRBJ2-4, with 7 bases lining up with TRBD1. This clonotype was sampled from a human donor in good health. Sequencing used blood. DNA for the CDR3: TGCGCCAGCAGACAACAGGGGATAGCCAAAAACATTCAGTACTTC. Translated: CASRQQGIAKNIQYF.